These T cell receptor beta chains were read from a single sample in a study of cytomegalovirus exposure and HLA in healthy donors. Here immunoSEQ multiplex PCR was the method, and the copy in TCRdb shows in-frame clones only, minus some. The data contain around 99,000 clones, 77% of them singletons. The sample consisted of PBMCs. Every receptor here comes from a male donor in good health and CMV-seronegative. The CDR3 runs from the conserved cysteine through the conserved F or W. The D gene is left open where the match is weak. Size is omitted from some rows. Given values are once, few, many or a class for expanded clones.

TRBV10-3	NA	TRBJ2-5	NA	TGTGCCATCAGCGATCGGACTGCGGGGCCCCAAGAGACCCAGTACTTC	CAISDRTAGPQETQYF
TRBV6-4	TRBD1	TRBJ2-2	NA	TGTGCCAGCACACAGGGGGAGGCCGGGGAGCTGTTTTTT	CASTQGEAGELFF
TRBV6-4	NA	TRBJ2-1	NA	TGTGCCAGCAGTCACAATAGTGACCAGGCGGAGCAGTTCTTC	CASSHNSDQAEQFF
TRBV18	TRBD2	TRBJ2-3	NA	TGTGCCAGCTCACCAACTAGCGGGAGGAGAAGCACAGATACGCAGTATTTT	CASSPTSGRRSTDTQYF
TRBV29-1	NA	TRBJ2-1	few	TGCAGCGTTGAATCGGGGAGGGGGTACAATGAGCAGTTCTTC	CSVESGRGYNEQFF
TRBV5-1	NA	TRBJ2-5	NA	TGCGCCAGCAGGACAGCTCAGGAGACCCAGTACTTC	CASRTAQETQYF
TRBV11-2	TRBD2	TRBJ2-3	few	TGTGCCAGCAGCTCTAGCGGGAGGGCGGGGACAGATACGCAGTATTTT	CASSSSGRAGTDTQYF
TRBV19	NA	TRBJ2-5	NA	TGTGCCAGTAGTGCCGGAGGAGCGGACCAGTACTTC	CASSAGGADQYF
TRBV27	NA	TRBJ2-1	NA	TGTGCCAGCAGTTTATCAGCCAGGAGGCGAGGGCTTATGGTAGCGGAATACAATGAGCAGTTCTTC	CASSLSARRRGLMVAEYNEQFF
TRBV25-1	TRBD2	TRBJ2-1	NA	TGTGCCAGCAGGACTAGCAGGAGATCAAATGAGCAGTTCTTC	CASRTSRRSNEQFF
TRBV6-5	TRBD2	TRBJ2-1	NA	TGTGCCAGCAGTTACTGGACTAGCGGGAGTTTGAATGAGCAGTTCTTC	CASSYWTSGSLNEQFF
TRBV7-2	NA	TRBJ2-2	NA	TGTGCCAGCAGCTTAGTAGTCGGTTTTCCGAACACCGGGGAGCTGTTTTTT	CASSLVVGFPNTGELFF
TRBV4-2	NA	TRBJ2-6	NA	TGTGCCAGCAGCCAAGGGGCGGGCTCTGGGGCCAACGTCCTGACTTTC	CASSQGAGSGANVLTF
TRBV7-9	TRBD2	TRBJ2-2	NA	TGTGCCAGCAGCTTAGCTAAAAGCGGGAGAGCCGGGGAGCTGTTTTTT	CASSLAKSGRAGELFF
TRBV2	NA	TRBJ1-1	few	TGTGCCAGCAGTGGACTAATGAACACTGAAGCTTTCTTT	CASSGLMNTEAFF
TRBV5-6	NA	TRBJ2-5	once	TGTGCCAGCAGCTTGGTTACAGGGTCGGAGACCCAGTACTTC	CASSLVTGSETQYF
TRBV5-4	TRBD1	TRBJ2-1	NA	TGTGCCAGCAGACTGGGCGGGACAGGGAGGGATGAGCAGTTCTTC	CASRLGGTGRDEQFF
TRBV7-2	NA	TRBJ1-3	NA	TGTGCCAGCAGCCCACAGGGATCTGAAAACACCATATATTTT	CASSPQGSENTIYF
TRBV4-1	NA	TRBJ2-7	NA	TGCGCCAGCAGCTCCTCAGGTTCAGCCTACGAGCAGTACTTC	CASSSSGSAYEQYF
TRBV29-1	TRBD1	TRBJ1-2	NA	TGCAGCGTCGGACAGGGAAACTATGGCTACACCTTC	CSVGQGNYGYTF
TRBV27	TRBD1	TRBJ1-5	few	TGTGCCAGCAGCGACAGGGCTCACGGTCAGCCCCAGCATTTT	CASSDRAHGQPQHF
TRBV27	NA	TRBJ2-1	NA	TGTGCCAGCAGTTTAGAGCGGAACTACAATGAGCAGTTCTTC	CASSLERNYNEQFF
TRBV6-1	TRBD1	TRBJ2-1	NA	TGTGCCAGCAGTGAAGGGACAGGCCTCAATGAGCAGTTCTTC	CASSEGTGLNEQFF
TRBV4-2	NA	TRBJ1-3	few	TGTGCCAGCAGCCAGAATGCGGGGGGCTTTGACGGAAACACCATATATTTT	CASSQNAGGFDGNTIYF